One sample yielded the 18 T cell receptor beta chains listed below, sequenced in a study of shared clonotypes between healthy human individuals. Here immunoSEQ multiplex PCR was the method, and the copy in TCRdb shows in-frame clones only, minus some. Of around 1,100,000 clones in the sample, 70% to 85% were seen once. Sequenced input: memory CD4+ T cells from PBMCs. Subset: CD45RA-negative fraction. The receptors here all came from a man between 18 and 29 years old in good health. Some clones in this sample may be carry-over from other donors' samples.

The J gene is TRBJ2-1, the V gene TRBV9; tentative D call: TRBD2 (5 bases). This CDR3 comprises 15 residues. The germline V gene has CDR1 SGDLS and CDR2 YYNGEE. The V gene lost 6 bases and the J gene lost 4 bases, with 17 bases spanning the gap. CDR3 bases: TGTGCCAGCACCTCTGACGGTCCGGGGTACAATGAGCAGTTCTTC. Translation gives CASTSDGPGYNEQFF. Full variable domain (outside the CDR3, taken from reference TRBV9 and TRBJ2-1): DSGVTQTPKHLITATGQRVTLRCSPRSGDLSVYWYQQSLDQGLQFLIQYYNGEERAKGNILERFSAQQFPDLHSELNLSSLELGDSALYFCASTSDGPGYNEQFFGPGTRLTVL.

Worth noting for this clone: At the DNA level, this CDR3 is encoded by other sequences in the same sample as well. J is TRBJ1-2 and V is TRBV28; the match to TRBD1 covers 7 bases. Germline-derived CDR1 and CDR2 are MDHEN and SYDVKM. This CDR3 is built from 14 residues. V trimming: 4 bases; J trimming: 7 bases; junction bases outside the gene matches: 9. CDR3 region: CASSSPGGGGGYTF. CDR3 bases: TGTGCCAGCAGTTCCCCGGGAGGGGGCGGTGGCTACACCTTC.

The chain has TRBV9 and TRBJ2-2; TRBD2 agrees at 7 bases. CDR3 length equals 14 residues. J gave up 8 bases and V 0 bases, and 4 bases lay outside the gene matches. Germline V gene data show CDR1 as SGDLS and CDR2 as YYNGEE. The CDR3 is CASSVVPSGGELFF. CDR3 bases: TGTGCCAGCAGCGTAGTGCCTAGCGGAGGGGAGCTGTTTTTT.

The genes are TRBV6-6 and TRBJ2-3; D uncertain. Germline values: CDR1 MNHNY, CDR2 SVGAGI (reference sequence). Trimming left V 2 bases short and J 4 bases short, with 10 bases between. This CDR3 spans 14 amino acids. The CDR3 region has the DNA TGTGCCAGCAGTTACGGGCAGGCCGCAGATACGCAGTATTTT. Residues: CASSYGQAADTQYF.

This chain links TRBV5-1 with TRBJ1-2, with no clear D. In germline, CDR1 is SGHRS, CDR2 YFSETQ. V gave up 4 bases and J gave up 5 bases, with 9 bases separating them. The CDR3 loop spans 12 amino acids. CDR3: CASSTDRYGYTF. The CDR3 DNA follows: TGCGCCAGCAGCACAGATAGGTATGGCTACACCTTC.

This clone appeared once. The chain joins TRBV18 to TRBJ2-5, with D uncertain. V lost 3 bases and J 1 base, leaving 9 bases between the germline ends. CDR3 length: 14 residues. Per the germline V gene, CDR1 is KGHSH and CDR2 is LQKENI. The CDR3, as DNA: TGTGCCAGCTCACCCGCCCTCGTCCAAGAGACCCAGTACTTC. Translating it yields CASSPALVQETQYF. Full variable domain (rest looked up from reference TRBV18 and TRBJ2-5): NAGVMQNPRHLVRRRGQEARLRCSPMKGHSHVYWYRQLPEEGLKFMVYLQKENIIDESGMPKERFSAEFPKEGPSILRIQQVVRGDSAAYFCASSPALVQETQYFGPGTRLLVL.

The V call is TRBV5-1, the J call TRBJ2-1; D possibly corresponds to TRBD1 (5 bases). This CDR3 has 14 residues. Trimming left V 4 bases short and J 1 base short, with 9 bases between. Germline-derived CDR1 and CDR2 are SGHRS and YFSETQ. This CDR3 reads CASSAQGSYNEQFF. In DNA, the CDR3 is TGCGCCAGCAGCGCGCAGGGTTCCTACAATGAGCAGTTCTTC. Drawing the rest from reference TRBV5-1 and TRBJ2-1, the complete variable domain is KAGVTQTPRYLIKTRGQQVTLSCSPISGHRSVSWYQQTPGQGLQFLFEYFSETQRNKGNFPGRFSGRQFSNSRSEMNVSTLELGDSALYLCASSAQGSYNEQFFGPGTRLTVL.

The V and J genes are TRBV5-1 and TRBJ2-5; D possibly uses TRBD1 or TRBD2 (5 bases each). The J call may be wrong; the DNA end is better matched by TRBJ2-7. The CDR3 is 15 amino acids. Germline assignment: CDR1 SGHRS and CDR2 YFSETQ. The CDR3 DNA follows: TGCGCCAGCAGCCTCTCCGGGACGGGGTCCTACGAGCAGTACTTC. Its translation is CASSLSGTGSYEQYF.

This chain connects TRBV5-4 to TRBJ1-5; D may be TRBD1 (6 bases). Germline CDR1 reads SGHNT; CDR2 reads YYREEE (reference sequence). V lost 0 bases and J 2 bases, leaving 12 bases between the germline ends. CDR3 length: 16 residues. CDR3 in DNA: TGTGCCAGCAGCTTGGAACCGGGGGCGGGCAATCAGCCCCAGCATTTT. This sequence encodes CASSLEPGAGNQPQHF.

This clone was counted once. The V gene is TRBV15, the J gene TRBJ2-7, with TRBD1 matching over 8 bases. With V trimmed by 1 base and J by 4 bases, 6 bases remained unmatched. CDR3 size: 15 residues. Germline loops: CDR1 LNHNV, CDR2 YYDKDF (reference sequence). The CDR3 region has the DNA TGTGCCACCAGCAGAGCCGGGACAGGTCGTTACGAGCAGTACTTC. It yields the protein CATSRAGTGRYEQYF.

The rearrangement uses TRBV9 and TRBJ1-3; D is unclear. The CDR3 sequence is 12 residues long. V lost 4 bases, J lost 8 bases, and 10 bases lay in between. The V gene's germline CDR1 is SGDLS and CDR2 YYNGEE. The CDR3 sequence: CASSPRGDTIYF. As DNA, the CDR3 is TGTGCCAGCAGCCCCCGCGGAGACACCATATATTTT.

This sequence joins TRBV18 and TRBJ2-5, with 7 bases matching TRBD2. Germline CDR1 reads KGHSH; CDR2 reads LQKENI. J gave up 5 bases and V 2 bases, and 8 bases lay outside the gene matches. The CDR3 has 15 residues. CDR3 coding DNA: TGTGCCAGCTCACCATTGACTTCCGGGGGGGAGACCCAGTACTTC. As protein: CASSPLTSGGETQYF.

This chain joins TRBV5-1 and TRBJ1-1; a possible D gene is TRBD1 (5 bases). Trimming removed 2 bases at V and 4 bases at J, with 18 bases between. The CDR3 contains 16 residues. The germline V gene has CDR1 SGHRS and CDR2 YFSETQ. CDR3 DNA: TGCGCCAGCAGCTTTAAATTAGCCCAGGGTGGCACTGAAGCTTTCTTT. Protein product: CASSFKLAQGGTEAFF.

The J gene is TRBJ1-1, the V gene TRBV29-1; unclear D gene. This CDR3 comprises 14 residues. CDR1 is SQVTM, CDR2 ANQGSEA, per germline. The V gene lost 5 bases and the J gene lost 0 bases, with 13 bases spanning the gap. The CDR3 DNA follows: TGCAGCGTTCGAGCCAGCCTCATGAACACTGAAGCTTTCTTT. This gives the protein CSVRASLMNTEAFF.

V and J are TRBV6-6 and TRBJ2-1; TRBD2 matches 11 bases. Germline CDR1 MNHNY, CDR2 SVGAGI (reference sequence). The CDR3 runs to 15 residues. With V trimmed by 0 bases and J by 15 bases, 10 bases remained unmatched. The CDR3 loop reads CASSYSLAGGVPPFF. The CDR3 DNA is TGTGCCAGCAGTTACTCCCTAGCGGGAGGCGTCCCCCCGTTCTTC.

Worth noting for this clone: A single base separates this from a much larger clone, so it may be a read error. CDR3: CASSLTSGSFNEQFF. The CDR3 DNA reads as TGTGCCAGCAGCTTAACTAGCGGGAGTTTCAATGAGCAGTTCTTC. The genes are TRBV11-3 and TRBJ2-1; TRBD2 aligns across 11 bases. Germline CDR1 is SGHNT and CDR2 is YENEEA. J was trimmed by 6 bases and V by 2 bases; bases with no gene match: 3. The CDR3 is 15 residues long.

The chain joins TRBV7-8 to TRBJ2-1, with D perhaps TRBD2 (5 bases). The germline CDR1 and CDR2 sequences are SGHVS and FQNEAQ. V was pared by 5 bases and J by 3 bases, with 14 bases between. The CDR3 extends over 15 amino acids. CDR3 region: CASSVVPGVYNEQFF. Here the CDR3 DNA reads TGTGCCAGCAGCGTAGTCCCCGGGGTCTACAATGAGCAGTTCTTC. The whole variable domain, filled in from reference TRBV7-8 and TRBJ2-1, reads GAGVSQSPRYKVAKRGQDVALRCDPISGHVSLFWYQQALGQGPEFLTYFQNEAQLDKSGLPSDRFFAERPEGSVSTLKIQRTQQEDSAVYLCASSVVPGVYNEQFFGPGTRLTVL.

This clone was observed a handful of times. The rearrangement joins TRBV7-3 to TRBJ1-3, with D possibly TRBD1 on 5 matching bases. Germline CDR1 and CDR2: SGHTA and FQGTGA. CDR3 length: 15 amino acids. V lost 5 bases and J 2 bases, leaving 13 bases between the germline ends. Written as DNA, the CDR3 is TGTGCCAGCAGCACCATCGGGGGAACTGGAAACACCATATATTTT. The encoded protein is CASSTIGGTGNTIYF.